This T cell receptor (beta chain) was profiled in a study of blood T cell repertoires in COVID-19 (dated by TCRdb to 2020 to 2021). General notes on the study: Samples covering the acute and convalescent phases of COVID-19 were provided by collaborators in the United States, Italy and Spain. A de-identified subject ID, COVID-19 status, age in years and sex were almost always included in the sample metadata. The samples were drawn from two sources: the first 160 participants of the ongoing ImmuneRACE study, and 1,254 subjects contributed by 6 global collaborators. Where available, HLA class I and class II types were obtained from metadata supplied by the sample provider rather than from assay-based typing. The material from the prospective study consisted of cDNA or gDNA derived from T cells, B-cell-depleted T cells, or PBMCs. The dataset comprised deeply sampled blood TCRbeta repertoires from subjects exposed to, actively infected with, or recovered from COVID-19. The repertoires were released in a freely available public database intended as a resource for research on the immune response to SARS-CoV-2.

Concerning this clone: What this receptor recognizes is not known. No qualities accompany the bases; no much larger clone lies one base away.

The collaborating institutions used their own protocols to collect whole blood in K2EDTA tubes. Collaborator samples were shipped for TCRbeta analysis as frozen whole blood, isolated PBMCs, or DNA extracted from either sample type. TCRbeta CDR3 regions were amplified from genomic DNA using the immunoSEQ Assay, a bias-controlled multiplex PCR. Per the original workflow: Nucleated cell counts per sample were estimated from amplification of reference gene primers within the assay. To quantify the absolute abundance of each unique TCRbeta CDR3 rearrangement, sequence reads were collapsed and filtered. Productive Simpson clonality was computed per sample as the square root of Simpson's diversity index over productive rearrangements. Drawn from immuneACCESS, this table holds only the in-frame rearrangements with V and J called that TCRdb kept. Clones are partly lost; checked studies trace under half to an unresolved V gene and leave the rest unexplained. The V and J calls and clone size were taken over from that table, and D and trimming were inferred from the DNA. The sample includes about 140,000 clones, with about 84% observed a single time. Roughly 8.6% of the sample is held by the ten biggest clonotypes.

From a lookup of the germline V gene (reference sequence), CDR1 and CDR2 are LGHDT and YNNKEL. Trimming removed 6 bases from V and 8 bases from J; the gene matches leave 8 bases unexplained. The CDR3 goes from the cysteine to the phenylalanine over 13 residues. Of the read, only the CDR3 DNA is kept; its 39 bases are in frame from base 1. The paper's findings and limits, for the study overall: Clinical and demographic metadata were provided uncurated, with the amount varying by source and participant.

The sequenced material came from peripheral blood. The V and J segments used are TRBV3-1 (or the pseudogene TRBV3-2) and TRBJ1-2; the junction holds 8 bases that match TRBD1. The clonotype originates from a woman older than 75 in a cohort sampled during active or convalescent COVID-19. The DNA sequence is as follows: TGTGCCAGCAGGGATCAGGGGGCGCGGGGCTACACCTTC. It specifies CASRDQGARGYTF.